This TCR beta chain was sequenced during a study of cytomegalovirus exposure and HLA in healthy donors. Study-wide points: Follow-up analysis later connected one missense variant in DCLRE1C with trimming of TCR beta V- and J-genes. HLA-A and HLA-B allele assignments for most subjects were reportedly predicted accurately using TCR beta sequences.

Worth noting for this clone: The antigen is not known.

V gave up 4 bases and J gave up 3 bases; unmatched junction bases: 8. The CDR3 consists of 15 residues. CDR1 is LNHDA, CDR2 SQIVND, per germline (reference sequence). The PCR ran on 60 Vbeta and 13 Jbeta primers. Study processing details: Counted up in a later analysis, unique TCR beta chains came to 65 million to 100 million, with around 9.9 million shared. TCRdb's copy holds only in-frame clones and misses some; the assay was immunoSEQ multiplex PCR. Clonal size and the V and J genes are those of that table, whereas D and trimming came from the DNA. This table has 100,000 to 120,000 clones, 86% appearing once.

Sequences were obtained from PBMCs. This rearrangement joins TRBV19 to TRBJ2-7; 8 nucleotides align to TRBD1. The sequence came from a middle-aged man in good health and CMV-seronegative. The CDR3, as DNA: TGTGCCAGTAGTACACAGGGGGTGAGGGGCTACGAGCAGTACTTC. Residues: CASSTQGVRGYEQYF.